These 20 T cell receptor beta chains came from one sample sequenced in a study of cytomegalovirus exposure and HLA in healthy donors. The primer mix had 60 Vbeta and 13 Jbeta primers. The protocol was immunoSEQ multiplex PCR, while the TCRdb copy is restricted to in-frame clones and leaves out a portion. Among 180,000 or so clones listed, more than 70% were seen once. Sequenced material: PBMCs. The receptors here all came from a woman in her thirties or forties in good health and CMV-seropositive.

With respect to this clone: Other DNA sequences in this sample translate to the same CDR3. The rearrangement uses TRBV28 and TRBJ1-2; 9 nucleotides agree with TRBD1. The CDR3 totals 13 residues. Per the germline V gene, CDR1 is MDHEN and CDR2 is SYDVKM. The J segment lost 4 bases and the V segment lost 6 bases, leaving 3 bases of the junction unmatched. CDR3 nucleotide sequence: TGTGCCAGCAGACTGACAGGGGGCTATGGCTACACCTTC. This sequence encodes CASRLTGGYGYTF.

V gene TRBV29-1 combines with J gene TRBJ1-3; no definite D call. The CDR3 has 13 amino acids. Germline-derived CDR1 and CDR2 are SQVTM and ANQGSEA. V lost 4 bases and J lost 0, with 7 bases in between. The CDR3 reads CSVGASSGNTIYF. The CDR3 DNA reads TGCAGCGTTGGGGCGAGCTCTGGAAACACCATATATTTT.

The chain uses TRBV4-3 and TRBJ2-3; the match to TRBD2 covers 11 bases. With 2 bases clipped from V and 3 bases from J, the junction kept 1 base outside the gene matches. The germline V gene has CDR1 LGHNA and CDR2 YSLEER. The CDR3 has 15 amino acids. For the CDR3, the DNA is TGCGCCAGCAGCCAAAGACTAGCGGGGACAGATACGCAGTATTTT. This sequence encodes CASSQRLAGTDTQYF.

This chain connects TRBV5-8 to TRBJ2-1; 11 positions agree with TRBD2. Germline assignment: CDR1 SGHTS and CDR2 YDEGEE. There are 15 residues in the CDR3. The J segment lost 8 bases and the V segment lost 2 bases, leaving 6 bases of the junction unmatched. CDR3 DNA: TGTGCCAGCAGCTTTAGCGGGAGGGCCATGGATGAGCAGTTCTTC. Protein sequence: CASSFSGRAMDEQFF.

The CDR3 bases are TGTGCCAGTAGTCATAACTTTAACTATGGCTACACCTTC. Its protein is CASSHNFNYGYTF. This chain links TRBV19 with TRBJ1-2; no clear D. Germline V gives CDR1 LNHDA, CDR2 SQIVND (reference sequence). This CDR3 has 13 amino acids. V lost 5 bases, J lost 1 base, and 8 bases lay in between.

The rearrangement uses TRBV29-1 and TRBJ2-4; D call uncertain. The germline V and J ends were trimmed by 7 bases and 1 base, with 8 bases remaining between them. The CDR3 totals 12 residues. CDR1 and CDR2 (germline): SQVTM, ANQGSEA. In nucleotides, the CDR3 is TGCAGCGGAGTGTGGGCCAAAAACATTCAGTACTTC. This translates into CSGVWAKNIQYF. The whole variable domain, remainder taken from reference TRBV29-1 and TRBJ2-4, is SAVISQKPSRDICQRGTSLTIQCQVDSQVTMMFWYRQQPGQSLTLIATANQGSEATYESGFVIDKFPISRPNLTFSTLTVSNMSPEDSSIYLCSGVWAKNIQYFGAGTRLSVL.

V gene TRBV6-1 combines with J gene TRBJ2-1; 11 nucleotides match TRBD1. CDR1 is MNHNS, CDR2 SASEGT, per germline. V gave up 3 bases and J gave up 6 bases; unmatched junction bases: 7. The CDR3 is 16 amino acids. The CDR3 region has the DNA TGTGCCAGCAGTGAGCCGGGACAGGGGGGTTCCAATGAGCAGTTCTTC. It encodes CASSEPGQGGSNEQFF.

V usage is TRBV27 and J usage is TRBJ2-5, with 11 bases matching TRBD1. The end of the DNA aligns better with TRBJ2-7, so the J call may be wrong. In germline, CDR1 is MNHEY, CDR2 SMNVEV (reference sequence). This CDR3 comprises 15 residues. This CDR3 reads CASSSGQGADYEQYF. CDR3 sequence (DNA): TGTGCCAGCAGTTCTGGACAGGGGGCTGACTACGAGCAGTACTTC.

This clone came up a few times. This chain links TRBV19 with TRBJ1-1; D not resolved. Trimming removed 1 base at V and 11 bases at J, with 11 bases between. The germline V gene has CDR1 LNHDA and CDR2 SQIVND (reference sequence). This CDR3 has 12 amino acids. The CDR3 nucleotides are TGTGCCAGTAGTATAGTCTCCAGTTCGGCTTTCTTT. Its translation is CASSIVSSSAFF.

This sequence joins TRBV6-1 and TRBJ2-7; 9 nucleotides align to TRBD2. CDR1 is MNHNS, CDR2 SASEGT, per germline. There are 14 residues in the CDR3. J was trimmed by 0 bases and V by 6 bases; bases with no gene match: 3. CDR3 DNA sequence: TGTGCCAGCAGGCAGACTAGCGGCTCCTACGAGCAGTACTTC. Translating it yields CASRQTSGSYEQYF.

Only a few counts were recorded for this clone. This sequence joins TRBV19 and TRBJ2-2; TRBD2 agrees at 10 bases. The junction had 4 bases not matched to a gene; V was cut back by 3 bases and J by 6 bases. This CDR3 region has 15 residues. In germline, CDR1 is LNHDA, CDR2 SQIVND (reference sequence). DNA for the CDR3: TGTGCCAGTAGTATTTTAGCGGGAGGTGCCGGGGAGCTGTTTTTT. Protein product: CASSILAGGAGELFF.

The CDR3 loop is CASSVVPTLQNTEAFF. In DNA, the CDR3 is TGTGCCAGCAGCGTAGTCCCGACACTCCAGAACACTGAAGCTTTCTTT. V is TRBV9 and J is TRBJ1-1; D gene uncertain. Trimming took 0 bases from V and 1 from J, leaving 13 bases between them. CDR3 size: 16 residues. Germline values: CDR1 SGDLS, CDR2 YYNGEE.

About this clone: Other DNA sequences within the sample encode an identical CDR3. This chain links TRBV5-1 with TRBJ2-3; tentatively, D is TRBD1 (5 bases). The CDR3 contains 13 residues. The V end was cut by 5 bases, the J end by 1 base, with 8 bases between. The germline gives CDR1 SGHRS, CDR2 YFSETQ. This CDR3 is CASSVTGTDTQYF. The CDR3 DNA follows: TGCGCCAGCAGTGTGACAGGCACAGATACGCAGTATTTT.

The gene calls are TRBV18 and TRBJ1-4; unclear D gene. The V gene's germline CDR1 is KGHSH and CDR2 LQKENI. Trimming left V 5 bases short and J 0 bases short, with 10 bases between. This CDR3 spans 15 amino acids. Here the CDR3 reads CASSVGLATNEKLFF. In DNA, the CDR3 is TGTGCCAGCTCAGTCGGACTTGCAACTAATGAAAAACTGTTTTTT.

The chain recombines TRBV2 with TRBJ2-7; 7 bases are shared with TRBD2. Losses at the gene ends were 5 bases for V and 3 bases for J; bases not matched to a gene: 7. Germline lookup yields CDR1 SNHLY and CDR2 FYNNEI. CDR3 size: 14 residues. The CDR3 DNA follows: TGTGCCAGCAGTTATACTAGCGAGGACTACGAGCAGTACTTC. Protein product: CASSYTSEDYEQYF.

The chain is built from TRBV27 and TRBJ1-5; 7 nucleotides line up with TRBD1. The germline V gene encodes CDR1 MNHEY and CDR2 SMNVEV (reference sequence). The CDR3 contains 18 residues. Germline trimming cut 4 bases from V and 4 bases from J; bases unmatched to any gene: 16. The DNA of the CDR3 is TGTGCCAGCAGTTCACTTCGGGGCCTAGGGACAGTTAATCAGCCCCAGCATTTT. Translated, it gives CASSSLRGLGTVNQPQHF.

This rearrangement joins TRBV19 to TRBJ2-7; possibly TRBD1 for D (5 bases). The germline V gene has CDR1 LNHDA and CDR2 SQIVND (reference sequence). Trimming pared 4 bases from V and 6 bases from J, leaving 16 bases between. The CDR3 spans 14 residues. The CDR3 nucleotides read TGTGCCAGTAGTACCCTGGGGCAGGGTGGCGAGCAGTACTTC. Its translation: CASSTLGQGGEQYF. Full variable domain (rest looked up from reference TRBV19 and TRBJ2-7): DGGITQSPKYLFRKEGQNVTLSCEQNLNHDAMYWYRQDPGQGLRLIYYSQIVNDFQKGDIAEGYSVSREKKESFPLTVTSAQKNPTAFYLCASSTLGQGGEQYFGPGTRLTVT.

This clone showed up just once. The CDR3 DNA reads as TGTGCCAGCAGTTCTTTGGTCGACAGTGATCAGCCCCAGCATTTT. This gives the protein CASSSLVDSDQPQHF. The chain employs TRBV4-2 and TRBJ1-5, with a tentative D call TRBD1 (5 bases). From germline, CDR1 is LGHNA and CDR2 YNFKEQ. The CDR3 contains 15 residues. V was cut by 6 bases and J by 5 bases, with 17 bases left in between.

The J gene is TRBJ2-5, the V gene TRBV29-1; possibly TRBD1 for D (6 bases). Trimming stripped 5 bases from V and 2 bases from J, with 12 bases between. Germline CDR1 SQVTM, CDR2 ANQGSEA. CDR3 size: 13 residues. CDR3 in DNA: TGCAGCGTTTCCGGGACACAACAAGAGACCCAGTACTTC. Protein: CSVSGTQQETQYF.

This sequence joins TRBV27 and TRBJ2-2; perhaps TRBD1 as D (6 bases). CDR3 length: 15 amino acids. CDR1 is MNHEY and CDR2 is SMNVEV in the germline V gene (reference sequence). The V gene lost 7 bases and the J gene lost 1 base, with 13 bases spanning the gap. The CDR3 region is CASTSGQKNTGELFF. CDR3 nucleotides: TGTGCCAGCACCTCCGGACAGAAGAACACCGGGGAGCTGTTTTTT.